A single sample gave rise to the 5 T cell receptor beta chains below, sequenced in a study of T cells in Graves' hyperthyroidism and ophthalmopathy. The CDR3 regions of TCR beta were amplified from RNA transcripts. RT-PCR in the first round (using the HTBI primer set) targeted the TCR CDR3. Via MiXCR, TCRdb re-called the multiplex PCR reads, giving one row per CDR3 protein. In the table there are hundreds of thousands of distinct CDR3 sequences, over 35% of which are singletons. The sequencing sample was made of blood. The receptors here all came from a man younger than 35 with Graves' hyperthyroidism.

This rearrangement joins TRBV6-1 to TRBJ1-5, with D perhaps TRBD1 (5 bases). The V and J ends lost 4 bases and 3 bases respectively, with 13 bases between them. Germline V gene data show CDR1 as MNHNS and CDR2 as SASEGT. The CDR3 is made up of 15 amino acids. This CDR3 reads CASSAFTGPNQPQHF. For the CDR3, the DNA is TGTGCCAGCAGTGCTTTTACGGGGCCCAATCAGCCCCAGCATTTT.

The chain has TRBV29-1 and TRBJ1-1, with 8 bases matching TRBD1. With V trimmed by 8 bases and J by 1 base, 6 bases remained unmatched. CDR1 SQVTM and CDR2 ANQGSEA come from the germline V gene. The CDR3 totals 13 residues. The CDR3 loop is CSSEGQGNTEAFF. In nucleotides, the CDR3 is TGCAGCAGTGAAGGACAGGGGAACACTGAAGCTTTCTTT.

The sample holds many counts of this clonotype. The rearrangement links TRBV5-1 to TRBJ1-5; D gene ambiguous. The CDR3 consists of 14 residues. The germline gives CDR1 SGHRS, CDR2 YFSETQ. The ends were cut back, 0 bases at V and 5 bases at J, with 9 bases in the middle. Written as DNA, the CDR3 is TGCGCCAGCAGCTTGGAGGGAGGAGATCAGCCCCAGCATTTT. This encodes CASSLEGGDQPQHF.

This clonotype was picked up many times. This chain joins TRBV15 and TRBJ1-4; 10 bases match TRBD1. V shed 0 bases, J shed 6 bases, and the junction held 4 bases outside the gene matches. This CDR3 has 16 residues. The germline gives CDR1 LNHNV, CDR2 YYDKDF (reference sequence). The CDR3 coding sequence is TGTGCCACCAGCAGAGATCCGGGGACAGGGGATGAAAAACTGTTTTTT. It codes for CATSRDPGTGDEKLFF.

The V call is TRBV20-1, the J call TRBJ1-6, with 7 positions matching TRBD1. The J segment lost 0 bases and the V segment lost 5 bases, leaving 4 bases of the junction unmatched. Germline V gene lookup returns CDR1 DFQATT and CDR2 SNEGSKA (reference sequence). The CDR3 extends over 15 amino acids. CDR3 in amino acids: CSAPQGGSYNSPLHF. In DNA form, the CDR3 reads TGCAGTGCTCCGCAGGGGGGCTCCTATAATTCACCCCTCCACTTT.